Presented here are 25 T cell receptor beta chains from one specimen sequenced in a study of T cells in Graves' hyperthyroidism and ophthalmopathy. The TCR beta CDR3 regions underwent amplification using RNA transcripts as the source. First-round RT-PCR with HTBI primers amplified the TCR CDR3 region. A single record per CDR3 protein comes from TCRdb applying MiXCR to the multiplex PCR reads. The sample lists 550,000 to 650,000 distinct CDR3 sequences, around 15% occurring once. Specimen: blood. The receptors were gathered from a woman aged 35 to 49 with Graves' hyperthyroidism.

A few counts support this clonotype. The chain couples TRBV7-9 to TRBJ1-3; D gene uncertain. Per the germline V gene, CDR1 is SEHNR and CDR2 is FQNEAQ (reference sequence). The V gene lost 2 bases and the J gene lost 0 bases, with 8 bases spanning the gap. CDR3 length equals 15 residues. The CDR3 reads CASSLRGPSGNTIYF. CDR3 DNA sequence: TGTGCCAGCAGCTTACGCGGACCCTCTGGAAACACCATATATTTT.

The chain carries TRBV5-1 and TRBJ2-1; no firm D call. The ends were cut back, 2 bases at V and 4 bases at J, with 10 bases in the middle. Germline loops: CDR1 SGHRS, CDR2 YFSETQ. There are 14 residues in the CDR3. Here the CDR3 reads CASSFGPEYNEQFF. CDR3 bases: TGCGCCAGCAGCTTTGGGCCGGAGTACAATGAGCAGTTCTTC.

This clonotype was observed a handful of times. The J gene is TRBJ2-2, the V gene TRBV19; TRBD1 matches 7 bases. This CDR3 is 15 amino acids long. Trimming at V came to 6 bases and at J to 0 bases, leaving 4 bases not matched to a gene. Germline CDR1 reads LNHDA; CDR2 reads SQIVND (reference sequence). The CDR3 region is CASRGTETNTGELFF. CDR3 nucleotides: TGTGCCAGTAGAGGGACAGAAACGAACACCGGGGAGCTGTTTTTT.

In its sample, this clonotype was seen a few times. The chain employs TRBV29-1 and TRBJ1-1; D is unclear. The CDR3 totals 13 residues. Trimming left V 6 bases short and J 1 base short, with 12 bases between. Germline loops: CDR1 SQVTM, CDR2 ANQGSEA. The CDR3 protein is CSVPLEQNTEAFF. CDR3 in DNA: TGCAGCGTACCTTTGGAGCAGAACACTGAAGCTTTCTTT.

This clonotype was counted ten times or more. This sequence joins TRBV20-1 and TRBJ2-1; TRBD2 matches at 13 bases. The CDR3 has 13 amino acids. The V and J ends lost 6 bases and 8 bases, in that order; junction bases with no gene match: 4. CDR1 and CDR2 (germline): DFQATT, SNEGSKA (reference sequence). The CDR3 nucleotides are TGCAGTGCACGGACTAGCGGGAGTTATGAGCAGTTCTTC. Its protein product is CSARTSGSYEQFF.

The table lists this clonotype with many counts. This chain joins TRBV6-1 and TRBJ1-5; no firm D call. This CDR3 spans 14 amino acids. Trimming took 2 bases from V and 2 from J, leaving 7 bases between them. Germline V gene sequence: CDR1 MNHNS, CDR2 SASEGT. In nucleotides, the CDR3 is TGTGCCAGCAGTGAATGGCGGGGCAATCAGCCCCAGCATTTT. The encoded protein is CASSEWRGNQPQHF.

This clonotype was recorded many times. The CDR3 DNA is TGCAGTGTGGAGGGCCATTCCTACGAGCAGTACTTC. Encoded protein: CSVEGHSYEQYF. This chain uses TRBV20-1 with TRBJ2-7, with D perhaps TRBD2 (6 bases). CDR1 and CDR2 (germline): DFQATT, SNEGSKA (reference sequence). CDR3 length: 12 residues. V was trimmed by 7 bases and J by 1 base, leaving 11 bases between them.

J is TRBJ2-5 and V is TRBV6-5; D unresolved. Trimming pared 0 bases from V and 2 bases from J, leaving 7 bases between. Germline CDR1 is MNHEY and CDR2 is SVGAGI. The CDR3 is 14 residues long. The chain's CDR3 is CASSYSSTQETQYF. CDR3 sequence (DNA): TGTGCCAGCAGTTACTCTAGCACTCAAGAGACCCAGTACTTC.

The DNA of the CDR3 is TGTGCCACTTCTCGGGGGAATAGCAATCAGCCCCAGCATTTT. It specifies CATSRGNSNQPQHF. The chain joins TRBV6-1 to TRBJ1-5; possible D gene TRBD1, 5 bases. The CDR3 totals 14 residues. Trimming cost V 10 bases and J 0 bases, with 13 bases left between them. Germline V gene lookup returns CDR1 MNHNS and CDR2 SASEGT.

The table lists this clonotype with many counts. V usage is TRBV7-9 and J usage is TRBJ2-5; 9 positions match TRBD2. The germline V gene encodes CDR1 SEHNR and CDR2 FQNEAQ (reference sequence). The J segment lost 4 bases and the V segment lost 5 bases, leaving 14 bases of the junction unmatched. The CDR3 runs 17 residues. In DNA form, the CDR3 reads TGTGCCAGCAGCCCAGGGGTTAGCGGGAGATTTGTAGAGACCCAGTACTTC. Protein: CASSPGVSGRFVETQYF.

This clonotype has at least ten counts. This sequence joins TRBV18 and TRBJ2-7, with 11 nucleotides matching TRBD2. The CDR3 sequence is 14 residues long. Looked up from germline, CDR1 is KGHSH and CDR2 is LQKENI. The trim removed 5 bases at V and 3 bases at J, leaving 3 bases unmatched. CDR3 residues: CASSRLAGFYEQYF. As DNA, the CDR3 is TGTGCCAGCTCAAGACTAGCGGGATTCTACGAGCAGTACTTC.

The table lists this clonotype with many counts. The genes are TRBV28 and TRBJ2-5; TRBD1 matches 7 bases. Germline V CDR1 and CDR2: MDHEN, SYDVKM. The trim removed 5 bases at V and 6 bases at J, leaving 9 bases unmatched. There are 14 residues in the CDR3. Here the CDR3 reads CASSPTGKVQTQYF. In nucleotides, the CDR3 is TGTGCCAGCAGTCCGACAGGGAAGGTACAGACCCAGTACTTC.

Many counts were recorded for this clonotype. The CDR3 loop reads CATSRETGTGYCTF. CDR3 bases: TGTGCCACCAGCAGGGAGACCGGGACAGGGTATTGCACCTTC. The chain employs TRBV15 and TRBJ1-2; TRBD1 agrees at 9 bases. Trimming took 3 bases from V and 13 from J; bases not matched to a gene: 12. This CDR3 has 14 residues. Germline V gene sequence: CDR1 LNHNV, CDR2 YYDKDF (reference sequence).

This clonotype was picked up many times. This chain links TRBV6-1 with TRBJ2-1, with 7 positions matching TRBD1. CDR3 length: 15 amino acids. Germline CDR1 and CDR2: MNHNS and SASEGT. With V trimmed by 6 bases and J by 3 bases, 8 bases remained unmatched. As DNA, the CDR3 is TGTGCCAGCAGAACAGGGGTTAACATCTACAATGAGCAGTTCTTC. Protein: CASRTGVNIYNEQFF.

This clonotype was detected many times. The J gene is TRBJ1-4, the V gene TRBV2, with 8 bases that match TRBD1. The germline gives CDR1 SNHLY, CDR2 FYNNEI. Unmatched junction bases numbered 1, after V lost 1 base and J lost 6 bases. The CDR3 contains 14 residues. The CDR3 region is CASSEGTGYEKLFF. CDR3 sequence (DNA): TGTGCCAGCAGTGAAGGGACAGGGTATGAAAAACTGTTTTTT.

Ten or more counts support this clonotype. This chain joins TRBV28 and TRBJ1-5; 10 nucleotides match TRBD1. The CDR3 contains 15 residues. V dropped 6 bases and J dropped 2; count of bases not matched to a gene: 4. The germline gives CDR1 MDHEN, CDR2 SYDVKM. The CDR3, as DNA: TGTGCCAGCAGCCGAGGGACAGGGGGCAATCAGCCCCAGCATTTT. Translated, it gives CASSRGTGGNQPQHF.

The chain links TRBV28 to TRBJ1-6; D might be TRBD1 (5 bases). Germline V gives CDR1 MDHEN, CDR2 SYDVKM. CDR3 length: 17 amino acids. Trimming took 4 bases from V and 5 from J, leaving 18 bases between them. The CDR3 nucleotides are TGTGCCAGCAGTTCGCCCGGGACTGTAATTAATAATTCACCCCTCCACTTT. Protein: CASSSPGTVINNSPLHF.

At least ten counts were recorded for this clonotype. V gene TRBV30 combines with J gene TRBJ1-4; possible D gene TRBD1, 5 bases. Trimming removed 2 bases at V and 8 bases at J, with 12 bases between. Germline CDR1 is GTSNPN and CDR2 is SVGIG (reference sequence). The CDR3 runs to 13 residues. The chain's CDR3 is CAWSSTRGEKLFF. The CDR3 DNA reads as TGTGCCTGGAGTAGTACTAGGGGAGAAAAACTGTTTTTT.

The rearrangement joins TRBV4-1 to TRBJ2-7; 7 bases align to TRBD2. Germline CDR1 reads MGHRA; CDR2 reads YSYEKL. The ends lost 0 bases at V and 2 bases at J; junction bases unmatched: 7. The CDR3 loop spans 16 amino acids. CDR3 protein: CASSQDLGGGTYEQYF. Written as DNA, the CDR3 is TGCGCCAGCAGCCAAGATTTGGGGGGGGGTACCTACGAGCAGTACTTC.

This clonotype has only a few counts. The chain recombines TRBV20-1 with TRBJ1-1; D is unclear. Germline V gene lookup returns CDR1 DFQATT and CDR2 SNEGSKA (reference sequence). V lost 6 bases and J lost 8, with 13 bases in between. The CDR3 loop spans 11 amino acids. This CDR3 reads CSARRAQEAFF. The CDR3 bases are TGCAGTGCCAGAAGAGCCCAAGAAGCTTTCTTT.

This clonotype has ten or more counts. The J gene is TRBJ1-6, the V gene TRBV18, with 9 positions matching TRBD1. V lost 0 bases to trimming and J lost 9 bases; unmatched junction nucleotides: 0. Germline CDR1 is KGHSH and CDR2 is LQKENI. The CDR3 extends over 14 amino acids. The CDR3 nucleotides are TGTGCCAGCTCACCACCGGACAGGGGTTCACCCCTCCACTTT. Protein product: CASSPPDRGSPLHF. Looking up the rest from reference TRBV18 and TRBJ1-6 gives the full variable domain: NAGVMQNPRHLVRRRGQEARLRCSPMKGHSHVYWYRQLPEEGLKFMVYLQKENIIDESGMPKERFSAEFPKEGPSILRIQQVVRGDSAAYFCASSPPDRGSPLHFGNGTRLTVT.

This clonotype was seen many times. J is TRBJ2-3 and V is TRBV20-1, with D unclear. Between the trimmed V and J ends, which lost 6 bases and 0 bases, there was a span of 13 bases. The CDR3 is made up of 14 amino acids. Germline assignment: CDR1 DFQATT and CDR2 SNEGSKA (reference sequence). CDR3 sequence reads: CSATWPLSTDTQYF. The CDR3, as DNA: TGCAGTGCCACTTGGCCCCTGAGCACAGATACGCAGTATTTT.

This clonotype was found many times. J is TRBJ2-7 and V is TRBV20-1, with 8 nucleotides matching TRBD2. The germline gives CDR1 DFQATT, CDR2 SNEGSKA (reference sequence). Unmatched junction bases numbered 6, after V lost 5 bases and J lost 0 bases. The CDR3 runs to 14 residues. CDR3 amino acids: CSAGFSGNSYEQYF. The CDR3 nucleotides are TGCAGTGCTGGGTTTAGCGGGAACTCCTACGAGCAGTACTTC.

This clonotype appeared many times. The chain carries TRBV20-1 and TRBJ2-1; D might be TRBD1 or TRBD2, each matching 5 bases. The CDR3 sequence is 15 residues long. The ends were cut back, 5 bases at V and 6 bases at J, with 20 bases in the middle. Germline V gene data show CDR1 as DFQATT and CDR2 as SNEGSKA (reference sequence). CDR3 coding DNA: TGCAGTGCTGAGGAAAGGGACCGATCGGCCAATGAGCAGTTCTTC. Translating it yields CSAEERDRSANEQFF.

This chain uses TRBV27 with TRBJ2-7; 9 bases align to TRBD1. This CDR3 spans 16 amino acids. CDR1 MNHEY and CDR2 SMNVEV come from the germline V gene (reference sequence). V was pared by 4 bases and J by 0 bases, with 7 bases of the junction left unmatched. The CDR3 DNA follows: TGTGCCAGCAGTTCTACCGGGACAGGGAGCTCCTACGAGCAGTACTTC. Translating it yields CASSSTGTGSSYEQYF.